This TCR beta chain was sequenced during a study of blood T cell repertoires in COVID-19. Overall study: Some COVID-19 samples were acute and others convalescent; all came from the United States, Italy and Spain.

Source study methods: How many nucleated cells were present was estimated from reference gene primer amplification. The method was immunoSEQ multiplex PCR; TCRdb's version includes in-frame clones alone and lacks a portion of them. V and J calls and clone size are given by that table; D and trimming were obtained from the DNA. This table holds approximately 270,000 clones, around 86% found once. Germline values: CDR1 SGDLS, CDR2 YYNGEE. The length of the CDR3 is 16 residues. V lost 0 bases and J lost 1, with 12 bases in between. Recovery meant two consecutive negative NP/OP PCR tests, professional clearance, or resolved symptoms.

The sample was PBMCs or T cells enriched from blood (not recorded which). The V gene is TRBV9, the J gene TRBJ2-3; D is possibly TRBD2 (6 bases). This TCR was recovered from a man aged 35 to 55 who had recovered from COVID-19. CDR3 residues: CASSVAGGTGTDTQYF. DNA for the CDR3: TGTGCCAGCAGCGTAGCCGGGGGTACGGGCACAGATACGCAGTATTTT.